This is a list of T cell receptor beta chains from one sample in a study of cytomegalovirus exposure and HLA in healthy donors. The method was immunoSEQ multiplex PCR; TCRdb's version includes in-frame clones alone and lacks a portion of them. The table shows about 210,000 clones, with 82% occurring only once. The sequenced sample was PBMCs. The origin of the receptors is a man aged 40-55 years in good health and CMV-seropositive. The CDR3 runs from the conserved cysteine through the conserved F or W. Fields, in order: clone size, V gene, D gene, J gene, CDR3 DNA, CDR3 protein. A D gene is named only where the DNA matches it firmly. Only part of the rows carry a size: once, few, many, or a class if the clone is expanded.

clone_size: -
v_call: TRBV5-4
d_call: -
j_call: TRBJ2-1
cdr3_nt: TGTGCCAGCAGCTTAACAGGGAATGAGCAGTTCTTC
cdr3_aa: CASSLTGNEQFF

clone_size: -
v_call: TRBV19
d_call: TRBD2
j_call: TRBJ2-1
cdr3_nt: TGTGCCAGTGGGAGGGGATTATATGAGCAGTTCTTC
cdr3_aa: CASGRGLYEQFF

clone_size: -
v_call: TRBV29-1
d_call: -
j_call: TRBJ1-1
cdr3_nt: TGCAGCGTCGGCAGGGGCGAGACTGAAGCTTTCTTT
cdr3_aa: CSVGRGETEAFF

clone_size: -
v_call: TRBV6-5
d_call: TRBD1
j_call: TRBJ1-1
cdr3_nt: TGTGCCAGCAGAGGACAGGGGGGGAACACTGAAGCTTTCTTT
cdr3_aa: CASRGQGGNTEAFF

clone_size: -
v_call: TRBV5-6
d_call: -
j_call: TRBJ2-2
cdr3_nt: TGTGCCAGCAGCTTGGCCGGGACCGGGGAGCTGTTTTTT
cdr3_aa: CASSLAGTGELFF

clone_size: few
v_call: TRBV18
d_call: TRBD1
j_call: TRBJ1-1
cdr3_nt: TGTGCCAGCTCCCTCCGGACAGGCATGAACACTGAAGCTTTCTTT
cdr3_aa: CASSLRTGMNTEAFF

clone_size: few
v_call: TRBV7-9
d_call: TRBD1
j_call: TRBJ2-6
cdr3_nt: TGTGCCAGCAGCCCCCGGACAGGTTATGCTGGGGCCAACGTCCTGACTTTC
cdr3_aa: CASSPRTGYAGANVLTF

clone_size: few
v_call: TRBV29-1
d_call: -
j_call: TRBJ1-2
cdr3_nt: TGCAGCGTTGAAGAGACGGAGCACGGCTATGGCTACACCTTC
cdr3_aa: CSVEETEHGYGYTF

clone_size: -
v_call: TRBV27
d_call: TRBD2
j_call: TRBJ2-1
cdr3_nt: TGTGCCAGCAACGTACTAGCGGGAGTTTCCTACAATGAGCAGTTCTTC
cdr3_aa: CASNVLAGVSYNEQFF

clone_size: once
v_call: TRBV28
d_call: -
j_call: TRBJ2-1
cdr3_nt: TGTGCCAGCAGCCGACGGTTAGGAGGCTCCTACAATGAGCAGTTCTTC
cdr3_aa: CASSRRLGGSYNEQFF

clone_size: once
v_call: TRBV7-2
d_call: TRBD2
j_call: TRBJ2-1
cdr3_nt: TGTGCCAGCAGCGCCGGACTAGCTGCCTACAATGAGCAGTTCTTC
cdr3_aa: CASSAGLAAYNEQFF

clone_size: once
v_call: TRBV5-4
d_call: -
j_call: TRBJ2-5
cdr3_nt: TGTGCCAGCAGCTATAGGGGCCGAAGTGAGACCCAGTACTTC
cdr3_aa: CASSYRGRSETQYF

clone_size: -
v_call: TRBV6-5
d_call: TRBD2
j_call: TRBJ2-7
cdr3_nt: TGTGCCAGCGCGGGGGGCCGCGAGCAGTACTTC
cdr3_aa: CASAGGREQYF

clone_size: once
v_call: TRBV29-1
d_call: -
j_call: TRBJ2-7
cdr3_nt: TGCAGCGCCGTGACAGACTCCTACGAGCAGTACTTC
cdr3_aa: CSAVTDSYEQYF

clone_size: -
v_call: TRBV5-1
d_call: TRBD1
j_call: TRBJ2-5
cdr3_nt: TGCGCCAGCAGCGGGGGACAGGAGCAAGAGACCCAGTACTTC
cdr3_aa: CASSGGQEQETQYF

clone_size: -
v_call: TRBV7-3
d_call: -
j_call: TRBJ2-6
cdr3_nt: TGTGCCAGCAGCCTGAATCGGGATGGGGCCAACGTCCTGACTTTC
cdr3_aa: CASSLNRDGANVLTF

clone_size: -
v_call: TRBV29-1
d_call: -
j_call: TRBJ1-2
cdr3_nt: TGCAGCGTTGGGAGGGAACCTGCTGGTGGCTACACCTTC
cdr3_aa: CSVGREPAGGYTF

clone_size: -
v_call: TRBV15
d_call: -
j_call: TRBJ2-2
cdr3_nt: TGTGCCACCAGCAGAGATGGTGGGGCATCACGAAGCAACACCGGGGAGCTGTTTTTT
cdr3_aa: CATSRDGGASRSNTGELFF

clone_size: -
v_call: TRBV7-2
d_call: -
j_call: TRBJ2-1
cdr3_nt: TGTGCCAGCAGCTTAGTCGCGCTCTCCTACAATGAGCAGTTCTTC
cdr3_aa: CASSLVALSYNEQFF

clone_size: -
v_call: TRBV2
d_call: TRBD1
j_call: TRBJ1-5
cdr3_nt: TGTGCCAGCAGTGGACAATGGACAGGGGGCATCGATCAGCCCCAGCATTTT
cdr3_aa: CASSGQWTGGIDQPQHF